The source of this TCR beta chain is a study of T cell responses to AZD1222 COVID-19 vaccine. Assay: immunoSEQ multiplex PCR; the TCRdb copy retains only in-frame clones and omits some. The sample lists roughly 44,000 clones; 83% were seen once. This CDR3 has 18 residues. From germline, CDR1 is PRHDT and CDR2 FYEKMQ (reference sequence). Losses at the gene ends were 3 bases for V and 5 bases for J; bases not matched to a gene: 10. This chain links TRBV13 with TRBJ2-1; TRBD2 aligns across 13 bases. This receptor was taken from an adult in good health. Sequences were derived from peripheral blood, sampled on day 0 of AZD1222 vaccination. The CDR3 loop is CASSFTSGGAIGDNEQFF. DNA of the CDR3: TGTGCCAGCAGCTTCACTAGCGGGGGGGCTATCGGTGACAATGAGCAGTTCTTC.